This T cell receptor (beta chain) was profiled in a study of OX40 agonist ivuxolimab in advanced cancers. General notes on the study: The costimulatory receptor OX40 (CD134) was targeted by ivuxolimab, a fully human IgG2 agonistic monoclonal antibody. The point of sequencing TCRbeta in the periphery was to test whether ivuxolimab changed TCR sequence diversity and drove clonal T-cell expansion. Among the approximately 50 dose-escalation patients, around 20 had hepatocellular carcinoma, roughly 15 melanoma, 9 renal cell carcinoma and 9 head and neck cancer. Intravenous ivuxolimab was administered to patients every 2 weeks at six dose levels: 0.01, 0.1, 0.3, 1.5, 3 and 10 mg/kg. The paper reports the monotherapy dose-escalation portion (N of about 52 patients) of the phase I ivuxolimab trial. A male proportion of under 85% and a mean age of 60 years, ranging from 23 to 79, were recorded for the dose-escalation cohort. Patients were allowed to have had prior anti-PD-1, anti-PD-L1 or anti-CTLA-4 therapy, and approximately 37% of the dose-escalation patients had been treated with checkpoint inhibitors. Partial responses occurred in three dose-escalation patients, of whom one had hepatocellular carcinoma and two had cutaneous melanoma. The research as a whole found: At doses of 0.1 to 3.0 mg/kg, clonal expansion of both CD4+ and CD8+ T cells in blood was seen between baseline and week 6. On average, CD8+ T cells showed more expanded clones than CD4+ T cells after ivuxolimab. Low levels of normalized T-cell clonal expansion were also seen in some patients who did not respond. In partial responders in the 0.1-3.0 mg/kg groups, normalized peripheral clonal expansion was found to be among the lowest, especially among CD8+ T cells. The antigen specificity of the peripheral T cells that underwent clonal expansion was not determined.

Note on this clone: What antigen it recognizes has not been identified. No much larger clonotype is one base removed from it; base qualities were not supplied.

From the germline V gene, CDR1 is MNHEY and CDR2 is SVGAGI. V loses 6 bases of germline sequence and J loses 0 bases, and the interval between the two ends is 8 bases. Including cysteine and phenylalanine, the CDR3 has 13 amino acids. Only CDR3 DNA is held: 39 bases, read in frame from base 1. Patients with a history of autoimmune disease or receiving systemic immunosuppression were excluded from the trial. Peripheral blood for TCR sequencing was collected from all dose cohorts at baseline, on cycle 4 day 1, and on cycle 7 day 1. Samples came from an open-label, multicenter, first-in-human phase I dose-escalation trial of ivuxolimab. Adults with locally advanced or metastatic melanoma, renal cell carcinoma, hepatocellular carcinoma or head and neck squamous cell carcinoma were enrolled in the trial. Before TCR sequencing, CD4+ T cells and CD8+ T cells from peripheral blood were sorted into separate populations.

To sequence the TCRbeta CDR3 region, genomic DNA was isolated from the sorted cells. The immunoSEQ Assay was used to sequence the TCRbeta CDR3 regions. Sourced from immuneACCESS, this table was stored by TCRdb with only in-frame sequences that have V and J called. A share of the clones is absent; for the studies checked, an unresolved V gene accounts for under half, and the remainder has no known explanation. Within this sample are 60,000 to 100,000 clones, with 92% of them counted one time only. The ten largest clonotypes hold 9.5% to 12% of the sample. This receptor chain uses TRBV6-5 and TRBJ1-1; too little of a D gene remains to name it. The sample here was CD4+ or CD8+ T cells sorted from blood, taken in a trial of the OX40 agonist ivuxolimab. The TCR was taken from an adult with an advanced solid tumor such as melanoma, head and neck, liver or kidney cancer. The sequence in DNA is TGTGCCAGCAGGTCCAACATGAACACTGAAGCTTTCTTT. Its coded protein is CASRSNMNTEAFF.